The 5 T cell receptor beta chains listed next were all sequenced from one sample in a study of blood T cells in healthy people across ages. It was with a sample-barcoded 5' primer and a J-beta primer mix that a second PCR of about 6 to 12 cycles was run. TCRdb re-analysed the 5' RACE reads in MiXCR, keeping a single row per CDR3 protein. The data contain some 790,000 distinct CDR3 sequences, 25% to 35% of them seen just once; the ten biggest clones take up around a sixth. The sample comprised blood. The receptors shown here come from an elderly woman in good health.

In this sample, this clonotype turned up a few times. CDR3 loop: CASSQDLGDQPQHF. DNA for the CDR3: TGCGCCAGCAGCCAAGATTTGGGCGATCAGCCCCAGCATTTT. The chain joins TRBV4-3 to TRBJ1-5; unclear D gene. The CDR3 runs 14 residues. Trimming took off 0 bases at V and 5 bases at J, with 8 bases between the two ends. From germline, CDR1 is LGHNA and CDR2 YSLEER.

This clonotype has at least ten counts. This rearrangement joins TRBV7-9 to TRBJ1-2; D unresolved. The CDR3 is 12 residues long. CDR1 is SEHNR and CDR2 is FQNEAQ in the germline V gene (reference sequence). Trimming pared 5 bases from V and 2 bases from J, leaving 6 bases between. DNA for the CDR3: TGTGCCAGCAGCGTCAACAACTATGGCTACACCTTC. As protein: CASSVNNYGYTF.

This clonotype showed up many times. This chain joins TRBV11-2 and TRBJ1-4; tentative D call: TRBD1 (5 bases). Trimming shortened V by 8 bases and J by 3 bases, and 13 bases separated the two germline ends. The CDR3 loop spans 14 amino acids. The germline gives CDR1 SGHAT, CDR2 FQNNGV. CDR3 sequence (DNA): TGTGCCAGCGGAGTGGGGGGATCTAATGAAAAACTGTTTTTT. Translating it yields CASGVGGSNEKLFF.

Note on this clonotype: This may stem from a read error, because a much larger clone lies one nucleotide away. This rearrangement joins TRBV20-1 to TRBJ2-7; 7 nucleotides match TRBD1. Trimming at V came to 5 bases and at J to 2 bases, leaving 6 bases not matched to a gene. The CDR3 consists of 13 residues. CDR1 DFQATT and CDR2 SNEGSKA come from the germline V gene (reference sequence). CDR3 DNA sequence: TGCAGTGCTCAGGGGCAGGGGGCCTACGAGCAGTACTTC. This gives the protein CSAQGQGAYEQYF.

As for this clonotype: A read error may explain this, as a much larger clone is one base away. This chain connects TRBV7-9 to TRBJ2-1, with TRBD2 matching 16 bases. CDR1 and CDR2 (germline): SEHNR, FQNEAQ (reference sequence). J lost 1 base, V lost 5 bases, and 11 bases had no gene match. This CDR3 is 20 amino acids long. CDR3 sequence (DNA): TGTGCCAGCAGCCACGGGACTAGCGGGGGGGTTTTCCAATCCTACAATGAGCAGTTCTTC. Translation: CASSHGTSGGVFQSYNEQFF.